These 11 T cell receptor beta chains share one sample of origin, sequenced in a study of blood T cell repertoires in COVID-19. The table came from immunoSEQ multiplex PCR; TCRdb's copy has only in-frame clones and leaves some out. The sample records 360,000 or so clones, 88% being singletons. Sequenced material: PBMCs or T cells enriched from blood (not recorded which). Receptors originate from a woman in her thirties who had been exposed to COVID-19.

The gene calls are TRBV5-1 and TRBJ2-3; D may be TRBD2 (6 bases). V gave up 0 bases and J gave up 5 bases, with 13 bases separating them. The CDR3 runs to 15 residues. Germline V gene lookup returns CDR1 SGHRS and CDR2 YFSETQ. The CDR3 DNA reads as TGCGCCAGCAGCTTGGAGACTAGGCTAGAAGATACGCAGTATTTT. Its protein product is CASSLETRLEDTQYF.

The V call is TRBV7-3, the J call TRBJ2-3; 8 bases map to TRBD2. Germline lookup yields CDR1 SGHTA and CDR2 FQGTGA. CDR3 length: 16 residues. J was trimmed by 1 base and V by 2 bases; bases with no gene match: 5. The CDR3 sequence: CASSLSETSGTDTQYF. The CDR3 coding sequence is TGTGCCAGCAGCTTATCTGAGACTAGCGGCACAGATACGCAGTATTTT.

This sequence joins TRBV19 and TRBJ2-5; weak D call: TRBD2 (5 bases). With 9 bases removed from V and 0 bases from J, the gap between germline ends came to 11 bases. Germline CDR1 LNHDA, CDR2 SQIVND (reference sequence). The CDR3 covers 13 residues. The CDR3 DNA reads TGTGCCAGAGGGCGGGCCTACCAAGAGACCCAGTACTTC. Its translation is CARGRAYQETQYF.

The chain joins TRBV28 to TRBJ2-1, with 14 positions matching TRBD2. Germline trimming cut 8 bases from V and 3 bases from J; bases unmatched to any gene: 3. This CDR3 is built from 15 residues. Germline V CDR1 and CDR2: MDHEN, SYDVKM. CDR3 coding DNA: TGTGCCAGCGTAGGGACTAGCGGGAGCTACAATGAGCAGTTCTTC. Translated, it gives CASVGTSGSYNEQFF.

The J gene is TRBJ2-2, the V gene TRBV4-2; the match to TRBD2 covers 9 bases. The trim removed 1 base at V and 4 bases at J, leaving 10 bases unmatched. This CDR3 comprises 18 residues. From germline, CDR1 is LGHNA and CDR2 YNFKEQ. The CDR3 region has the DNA TGTGCCAGCAGCCAAGTTAATAGCGGGAGTAGGGGCACCGGGGAGCTGTTTTTT. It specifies CASSQVNSGSRGTGELFF.

The CDR3 sequence: CASSPGGAGGGELFF. The CDR3 bases are TGTGCCAGCAGCCCGGGCGGAGCGGGAGGTGGGGAGCTGTTTTTT. The chain carries TRBV7-9 and TRBJ2-2; 9 positions match TRBD2. Germline V gives CDR1 SEHNR, CDR2 FQNEAQ (reference sequence). Trimming took 5 bases from V and 8 from J; bases not matched to a gene: 9. The CDR3 sequence is 15 residues long.

The CDR3 DNA is TGTGCCAGCAGTTTGGGGAATGGGGGCACCTACGAGCAGTACTTC. Amino acid sequence: CASSLGNGGTYEQYF. The chain is built from TRBV27 and TRBJ2-7; a weak D match, TRBD1 (6 bases). Germline CDR1 and CDR2: MNHEY and SMNVEV (reference sequence). This CDR3 has 15 residues. V lost 3 bases and J 2 bases, leaving 14 bases between the germline ends.

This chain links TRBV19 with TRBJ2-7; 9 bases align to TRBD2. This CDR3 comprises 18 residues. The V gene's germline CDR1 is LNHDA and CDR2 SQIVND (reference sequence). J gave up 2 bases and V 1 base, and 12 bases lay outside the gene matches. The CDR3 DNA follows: TGTGCCAGTAGTATAGCCCGACCAGCGGGAGGCCAAACCTACGAGCAGTACTTC. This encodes CASSIARPAGGQTYEQYF.

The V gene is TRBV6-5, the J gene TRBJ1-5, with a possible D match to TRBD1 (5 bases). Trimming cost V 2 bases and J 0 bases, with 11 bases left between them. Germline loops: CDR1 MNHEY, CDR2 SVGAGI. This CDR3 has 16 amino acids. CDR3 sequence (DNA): TGTGCCAGCAGTTACGGGGCGACCTTTAGCAATCAGCCCCAGCATTTT. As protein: CASSYGATFSNQPQHF.

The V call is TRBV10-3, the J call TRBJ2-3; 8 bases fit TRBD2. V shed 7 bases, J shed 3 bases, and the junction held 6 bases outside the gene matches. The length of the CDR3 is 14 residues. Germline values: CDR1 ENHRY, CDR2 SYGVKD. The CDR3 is CAITQGTRTDTQYF. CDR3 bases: TGTGCCATCACCCAGGGGACTAGGACAGATACGCAGTATTTT.

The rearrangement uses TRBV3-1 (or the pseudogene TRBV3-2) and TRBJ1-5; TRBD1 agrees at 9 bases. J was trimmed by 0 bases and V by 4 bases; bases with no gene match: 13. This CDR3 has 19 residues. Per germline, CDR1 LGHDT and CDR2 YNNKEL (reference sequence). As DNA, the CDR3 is TGTGCCAGCAGCCTATCGACAGGGGGGAATATATTTAGCAATCAGCCCCAGCATTTT. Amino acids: CASSLSTGGNIFSNQPQHF.